These T cell receptor beta chains were read from a single sample in a study of monozygotic twins with cystic fibrosis. Data came from immunoSEQ multiplex PCR; TCRdb stores just in-frame clones and leaves some out. The repertoire holds 30,000 to 35,000 clones, with more than 55% as singletons. Material: blood. The receptors shown here come from a girl aged 10 to 17 with cystic fibrosis. CDR3s include the opening cysteine and the closing phenylalanine or tryptophan. A D gene is named only where the DNA matches it firmly. The size entry is marked missing in some rows and otherwise reads once, few, many or a size class.

d_call clone_size j_call v_call cdr3_aa cdr3_nt
NA NA TRBJ2-1 TRBV15 CATSRDPGDEQFF TGTGCCACCAGCAGAGACCCAGGGGACGAGCAGTTCTTC
TRBD1 NA TRBJ1-5 TRBV4-3 CASSRAWTGVPGNQPQHF TGCGCCAGCAGCCGGGCTTGGACAGGGGTCCCGGGCAATCAGCCCCAGCATTTT
NA NA TRBJ1-2 TRBV29-1 CSVERWGLYGYTF TGCAGCGTGGAGAGGTGGGGGTTGTATGGCTACACCTTC
NA NA TRBJ2-2 TRBV9 CASSVRGSNTGELFF TGTGCCAGCAGCGTGCGGGGATCGAACACCGGGGAGCTGTTTTTT
TRBD2 once TRBJ2-7 TRBV6-8 CASAPGTSGRPYEQYF TGTGCCAGCGCTCCGGGGACTAGCGGGAGACCCTACGAGCAGTACTTC
NA NA TRBJ1-4 TRBV29-1 CSVEPRQYNEKLFF TGCAGCGTGGAGCCCCGCCAGTATAATGAAAAACTGTTTTTT
TRBD2 few TRBJ2-2 TRBV25-1 CASSVRTSGRNTGELFF TGTGCCAGCAGTGTAAGAACTAGCGGGAGAAACACCGGGGAGCTGTTTTTT
NA NA TRBJ2-3 TRBV30 CAWSSSRGTDTQYF TGTGCCTGGAGTAGTTCCAGGGGCACAGATACGCAGTATTTT
NA NA TRBJ2-1 TRBV7-2 CASSLGGPGEQFF TGTGCCAGCAGCTTAGGGGGACCGGGTGAGCAGTTCTTC
TRBD1 NA TRBJ2-2 TRBV30 CAWKKLGTGSGELFF TGTGCCTGGAAAAAACTGGGGACAGGGTCCGGGGAGCTGTTTTTT
TRBD1 NA TRBJ1-1 TRBV4-1 CASSQAPVDRGRTEAFF TGCGCCAGCAGCCAAGCCCCTGTCGACAGGGGGAGGACTGAAGCTTTCTTT
NA few TRBJ1-1 TRBV11-2 CASSPVWNTEAFF TGTGCCAGCAGCCCCGTGTGGAACACTGAAGCTTTCTTT
NA NA TRBJ2-7 TRBV27 CASSPRVGGGGYEQYF TGTGCCAGCAGTCCGCGGGTTGGGGGGGGCGGCTACGAGCAGTACTTC
NA NA TRBJ1-4 TRBV5-1 CASSLGAPGEKLFF TGCGCCAGCAGCTTGGGGGCTCCGGGAGAAAAACTGTTTTTT
TRBD2 NA TRBJ2-1 TRBV6-5 CASSGTSAIHEQFF TGTGCCAGCAGTGGGACTAGCGCAATCCATGAGCAGTTCTTC
NA NA TRBJ1-2 TRBV28 CASSKGGVNYGYTF TGTGCCAGCAGTAAAGGGGGGGTGAACTATGGCTACACCTTC
TRBD2 NA TRBJ2-7 TRBV4-2 CASSQLAEPAYEQYF TGTGCCAGCAGCCAACTAGCGGAACCAGCCTACGAGCAGTACTTC
TRBD2 NA TRBJ2-7 TRBV9 CASSVEAGGPPNEQYF TGTGCCAGCAGCGTAGAAGCGGGAGGGCCTCCCAACGAGCAGTACTTC
NA NA TRBJ1-2 TRBV7-9 CASSASGHPGYTF TGTGCCAGCAGCGCCAGCGGACACCCGGGCTACACCTTC
NA few TRBJ2-2 TRBV10-2 CASSASGLNTGELFF TGCGCCAGCAGTGCATCAGGACTCAACACCGGGGAGCTGTTTTTT
TRBD1 NA TRBJ1-1 TRBV29-1 CSVRQGYSEAFF TGCAGCGTCAGACAGGGGTACAGTGAAGCTTTCTTT
NA few TRBJ1-5 TRBV14 CASSHAYSRIDQPQHF TGTGCCAGCAGCCATGCTTATAGCAGGATAGACCAGCCCCAGCATTTT
NA few TRBJ1-2 TRBV11-2 CASSLVRNDYGYTF TGTGCCAGCAGCTTAGTGCGGAACGACTATGGCTACACCTTC
TRBD1 NA TRBJ2-7 TRBV27 CASGNRGRLYEQYF TGTGCCAGCGGAAACAGGGGGCGTCTCTACGAGCAGTACTTC
NA NA TRBJ2-5 TRBV7-2 CASSLSSGEETQYF TGTGCCAGCAGCTTAAGCAGCGGAGAAGAGACCCAGTACTTC
NA NA TRBJ2-7 TRBV10-3 CAVSPGSYEQYF TGTGCCGTATCGCCGGGGTCCTACGAGCAGTACTTC
TRBD2 few TRBJ2-7 TRBV7-2 CASSLHLREDEQYF TGTGCCAGCAGCTTACATCTCCGGGAGGACGAGCAGTACTTC
TRBD1 few TRBJ1-4 TRBV28 CASSLSDRASNEKLFF TGTGCCAGCAGTTTGTCCGACAGGGCCTCCAATGAAAAACTGTTTTTT
TRBD1 NA TRBJ1-5 TRBV5-8 CASSPYGTGNWWNQPQHF TGTGCCAGCAGCCCATACGGGACAGGGAATTGGTGGAATCAGCCCCAGCATTTT
TRBD2 NA TRBJ2-5 TRBV11-2 CASRGTSGSYETQYF TGTGCCAGCAGAGGTACTAGCGGGAGTTATGAGACCCAGTACTTC
TRBD2 once TRBJ2-7 TRBV7-2 CASSLVAGTSGYEQYF TGTGCCAGCAGCTTAGTCGCCGGGACTAGCGGCTACGAGCAGTACTTC
NA few TRBJ2-2 TRBV7-6 CASSLEWPNTGELFF TGTGCCAGCAGCTTAGAGTGGCCTAACACCGGGGAGCTGTTTTTT
NA NA TRBJ2-7 TRBV15 CATSGVYGGRALYEQYF TGTGCCACCAGCGGGGTCTACGGGGGCAGGGCCCTTTACGAGCAGTACTTC
NA NA TRBJ1-3 TRBV6-1 CASSWGASGNTIYF TGTGCCAGCAGTTGGGGGGCATCTGGAAACACCATATATTTT
NA NA TRBJ2-6 TRBV7-9 CASSLISGANVLTF TGTGCCAGCAGCTTAATCTCTGGGGCCAACGTCCTGACTTTC
NA NA TRBJ2-7 TRBV5-6 CASSLYGEQYF TGTGCCAGCAGCTTGTATGGCGAGCAGTACTTC
TRBD1 NA TRBJ1-1 TRBV7-9 CASSLSGGEAAFF TGTGCCAGCAGCTTATCAGGGGGCGAGGCCGCTTTCTTT
NA once TRBJ2-2 TRBV5-4 CASSLGGTNGELFF TGTGCCAGCAGCTTGGGAGGTACGAACGGGGAGCTGTTTTTT
NA NA TRBJ2-6 TRBV11-2 CASSPGVRSSGANVLTF TGTGCCAGCAGCCCGGGGGTGAGAAGCTCTGGGGCCAACGTCCTGACTTTC
NA NA TRBJ1-1 TRBV7-2 CASSSGTGITEAFF TGTGCCAGCAGCTCGGGCACAGGGATCACTGAAGCTTTCTTT
TRBD2 once TRBJ2-2 TRBV5-1 CASRLREGGTGELFF TGCGCCAGCCGGTTGCGGGAGGGCGGCACCGGGGAGCTGTTTTTT
TRBD1 NA TRBJ1-2 TRBV6-6 CASSSRRDRAYGYTF TGTGCCAGCAGTTCACGCCGGGACAGGGCCTATGGCTACACCTTC
NA NA TRBJ2-5 TRBV5-1 CASSLAAGEETQYF TGCGCCAGCAGCTTGGCCGCCGGGGAAGAGACCCAGTACTTC
NA NA TRBJ2-3 TRBV7-2 CASSLAGQAGRSADTQYF TGTGCCAGCAGCTTAGCAGGTCAGGCTGGTCGGTCGGCAGATACGCAGTATTTT
NA NA TRBJ1-2 TRBV9 CASSGNYGYTF TGTGCCAGCAGCGGGAACTATGGCTACACCTTC
NA NA TRBJ2-1 TRBV29-1 CSVREYNEQFF TGCAGCGTTCGGGAGTACAATGAGCAGTTCTTC
NA NA TRBJ1-2 TRBV28 CASSGPNGGGYTF TGTGCCAGCAGTGGGCCAAACGGGGGTGGCTACACCTTC
NA NA TRBJ1-1 TRBV5-1 CASSLAGANTEAFF TGCGCCAGCAGCTTGGCCGGGGCGAACACTGAAGCTTTCTTT
NA NA TRBJ2-5 TRBV18 CASSLHLQETQYF TGTGCCAGCTCACTGCACCTACAAGAGACCCAGTACTTC
NA NA TRBJ2-5 TRBV7-2 CASSDNRVSETQYF TGTGCCAGCAGCGATAACAGGGTTTCAGAGACCCAGTACTTC
NA few TRBJ1-1 TRBV4-2 CASSQDLLFPTEAFF TGTGCCAGCAGCCAAGATCTTCTTTTTCCCACTGAAGCTTTCTTT
NA once TRBJ2-2 TRBV15 CATSRGWSEDTGELFF TGTGCCACCAGCAGAGGATGGTCAGAGGACACCGGGGAGCTGTTTTTT
NA NA TRBJ2-3 TRBV5-4 CASSADQLSDTQYF TGTGCCAGCAGCGCTGATCAGCTTTCAGATACGCAGTATTTT
NA NA TRBJ1-1 TRBV6-6 CASGSSAGFETEAFF TGTGCCAGCGGGTCGTCGGCAGGGTTTGAGACTGAAGCTTTCTTT
TRBD1 NA TRBJ2-5 TRBV9 CASSSSPGTGQETQYF TGTGCCAGCAGCTCAAGCCCCGGGACAGGGCAAGAGACCCAGTACTTC